The 8 T cell receptor beta chains given below trace back to one sample, sequenced in a study of cytomegalovirus exposure and HLA in healthy donors. In the PCR, 60 Vbeta and 13 Jbeta primers were used. Clones were read by immunoSEQ multiplex PCR, and TCRdb kept only the in-frame ones, dropping some. The repertoire includes 190,000 or so clones, roughly four fifths of them detected once, and 10% sits in the top ten. Sequenced material: PBMCs. The receptors shown here come from a woman aged 45-59 years in good health and CMV-seropositive.

The chain combines TRBV28 with TRBJ1-2; possible D gene TRBD1, 5 bases. The CDR3 loop spans 14 amino acids. Trimming took 4 bases from V and 2 from J, leaving 11 bases between them. Germline V lookup: CDR1 MDHEN, CDR2 SYDVKM. This CDR3 is CASSSGGHNYGYTF. CDR3 coding DNA: TGTGCCAGCAGTTCGGGCGGACACAACTATGGCTACACCTTC.

This rearrangement joins TRBV29-1 to TRBJ1-2; D gene uncertain. Germline-derived CDR1 and CDR2 are SQVTM and ANQGSEA. This CDR3 region has 14 residues. Trimming stripped 0 bases from V and 4 bases from J, with 12 bases between. The CDR3 is CSVEDGVRGYGYTF. CDR3 coding DNA: TGCAGCGTTGAAGATGGCGTCCGGGGCTATGGCTACACCTTC.

The chain combines TRBV5-1 with TRBJ2-3; 8 nucleotides agree with TRBD2. The CDR3 covers 15 residues. Looked up from germline, CDR1 is SGHRS and CDR2 is YFSETQ. V shed 0 bases and J 4 bases; nucleotides not matched to a gene: 4. The CDR3 reads CASSLAGGASDTQYF. The CDR3 DNA reads TGCGCCAGCAGCTTGGCGGGGGGGGCTTCAGATACGCAGTATTTT.

The chain couples TRBV7-2 to TRBJ1-1, with a possible D match to TRBD1 (5 bases). This CDR3 spans 14 amino acids. The germline V and J ends were trimmed by 1 base and 1 base, with 7 bases remaining between them. Germline V CDR1 and CDR2: SGHTA, FQGNSA. CDR3 DNA: TGTGCCAGCAGCTTAGGGGGGGGGAACACTGAAGCTTTCTTT. Protein: CASSLGGGNTEAFF.

This clone was recorded a few times. The chain combines TRBV30 with TRBJ1-1, with 9 nucleotides matching TRBD1. The trim removed 5 bases at V and 11 bases at J, leaving 15 bases unmatched. In germline, CDR1 is GTSNPN, CDR2 SVGIG (reference sequence). The CDR3 is 14 amino acids. This CDR3 is CAWLGTGYRSRAFF. The CDR3 DNA is TGTGCCTGGCTCGGGACAGGGTACCGCTCTAGGGCTTTCTTT.

This clone has a handful of counts. The chain links TRBV19 to TRBJ1-1; D remains unclear. Germline V gene lookup returns CDR1 LNHDA and CDR2 SQIVND (reference sequence). V was cut by 3 bases and J by 4 bases, with 9 bases left in between. The CDR3 runs to 13 residues. CDR3 in DNA: TGTGCCAGTAGTATTTCAGGATCCACTGAAGCTTTCTTT. Protein: CASSISGSTEAFF.

The gene calls are TRBV19 and TRBJ1-5, with D tentatively TRBD1 (5 bases). V dropped 4 bases and J dropped 3 bases, with 7 bases sitting between them. CDR3 length: 13 residues. Germline assignment: CDR1 LNHDA and CDR2 SQIVND (reference sequence). The CDR3 region is CASSKGFNQPQHF. CDR3 DNA sequence: TGTGCCAGTAGTAAGGGGTTCAATCAGCCCCAGCATTTT.

V gene TRBV15 combines with J gene TRBJ1-6; D is possibly TRBD1 (6 bases). Trimming took off 2 bases at V and 10 bases at J, with 9 bases between the two ends. The CDR3 consists of 13 residues. The germline V gene has CDR1 LNHNV and CDR2 YYDKDF (reference sequence). DNA for the CDR3: TGTGCCACCAGCAGAACAGGGAAATCACCCCTCCACTTT. It is translated as CATSRTGKSPLHF.